A single sample gave rise to the 9 T cell receptor beta chains below, sequenced in a study of T cell repertoires in cytomegalovirus infection. These receptors' antigens are unknown. TCRdb re-called the reads with MiXCR, one entry per CDR3 protein. Altogether just under 500,000 distinct CDR3 sequences are present, 30% to 35% being singletons, with the ten largest covering about 17%. Sequences were derived from cultured PBMCs, sampled from culture after CMV antigen stimulation. The source of these receptors is a human donor in good health (CMV status not recorded). Some clones in this sample may be carry-over from other donors' samples.

The J gene is TRBJ2-1, the V gene TRBV7-3; 10 bases are shared with TRBD1. The J segment lost 9 bases and the V segment lost 4 bases, leaving 9 bases of the junction unmatched. There are 15 residues in the CDR3. Germline loops: CDR1 SGHTA, CDR2 FQGTGA. The CDR3 reads CASSSPRDRGGEQFF. In nucleotides, the CDR3 is TGTGCCAGCAGCTCCCCCCGGGACAGGGGAGGTGAGCAGTTCTTC. Based on the CDR3 plus reference TRBV7-3 and TRBJ2-1, the full variable domain is GAGVSQTPSNKVTEKGKYVELRCDPISGHTALYWYRQSLGQGPEFLIYFQGTGAADDSGLPNDRFFAVRPEGSVSTLKIQRTERGDSAVYLCASSSPRDRGGEQFFGPGTRLTVL.

This clonotype is medium-sized by share. The chain links TRBV4-3 to TRBJ2-5; TRBD2 might be the D (7 bases). The CDR3 sequence is 16 residues long. CDR1 and CDR2 (germline): LGHNA, YSLEER. Deletions cut 4 bases from V and 4 bases from J, with 19 bases between. DNA for the CDR3: TGCGCCAGCAGCCGAGGAGGAGGGGGGGGTCCAGAGACCCAGTACTTC. This gives the protein CASSRGGGGGPETQYF.

The chain carries TRBV7-3 and TRBJ2-1; the D gene is possibly TRBD2 (5 bases). Germline-derived CDR1 and CDR2 are SGHTA and FQGTGA. The CDR3 runs 15 residues. Trimming cost V 4 bases and J 6 bases, with 16 bases left between them. The CDR3 loop is CASSSLGAGLNEQFF. Written as DNA, the CDR3 is TGTGCCAGCAGCTCACTGGGAGCTGGACTCAATGAGCAGTTCTTC.

This clonotype came up a few times. The rearrangement joins TRBV18 to TRBJ2-1, with a weak D call TRBD1 (5 bases). The CDR3 has 15 amino acids. With 0 bases removed from V and 8 bases from J, the gap between germline ends came to 14 bases. The germline gives CDR1 KGHSH, CDR2 LQKENI. CDR3 residues: CASSPPARVRDEQFF. For the CDR3, the DNA is TGTGCCAGCTCACCACCGGCCAGGGTTAGGGATGAGCAGTTCTTC. Full variable domain (outside the CDR3, taken from reference TRBV18 and TRBJ2-1): NAGVMQNPRHLVRRRGQEARLRCSPMKGHSHVYWYRQLPEEGLKFMVYLQKENIIDESGMPKERFSAEFPKEGPSILRIQQVVRGDSAAYFCASSPPARVRDEQFFGPGTRLTVL.

V and J are TRBV28 and TRBJ1-4; 9 nucleotides agree with TRBD1. Trimming removed 5 bases from V and 6 bases from J; junction bases left unmatched: 7. The V gene's germline CDR1 is MDHEN and CDR2 SYDVKM. The CDR3 covers 15 residues. The CDR3 here is CASSQGQGVHEKLFF. The CDR3 DNA sequence: TGTGCCAGCAGTCAGGGACAGGGCGTTCATGAAAAACTGTTTTTT. Variable domain in full (rest from reference TRBV28 and TRBJ1-4): DVKVTQSSRYLVKRTGEKVFLECVQDMDHENMFWYRQDPGLGLRLIYFSYDVKMKEKGDIPEGYSVSREKKERFSLILESASTNQTSMYLCASSQGQGVHEKLFFGSGTQLSVL.

This clonotype has more than one count but fewer than ten. V gene TRBV10-3 combines with J gene TRBJ2-1, with 9 bases fitting TRBD2. The CDR3 is 14 amino acids. CDR1 ENHRY and CDR2 SYGVKD come from the germline V gene. Unmatched junction bases numbered 3, after V lost 0 bases and J lost 9 bases. CDR3 residues: CAISESSGRTEQFF. CDR3 sequence (DNA): TGTGCCATCAGTGAGTCGAGCGGGAGGACTGAGCAGTTCTTC.

The chain recombines TRBV20-1 with TRBJ1-2, with 8 bases matching TRBD1. The CDR3 extends over 13 amino acids. V was clipped by 0 bases and J by 4 bases; unmatched bases: 1. Germline assignment: CDR1 DFQATT and CDR2 SNEGSKA (reference sequence). CDR3 coding DNA: TGCAGTGCTAGAGAGACAGGGGCCTATGGCTACACCTTC. Protein: CSARETGAYGYTF.

This chain connects TRBV4-3 to TRBJ1-2; TRBD1 might be the D (5 bases). V dropped 0 bases and J dropped 0 bases, with 8 bases sitting between them. In germline, CDR1 is LGHNA, CDR2 YSLEER. This CDR3 is built from 15 residues. CDR3 loop: CASSQDSGPNYGYTF. In DNA form, the CDR3 reads TGCGCCAGCAGCCAAGATTCGGGACCTAACTATGGCTACACCTTC.

In DNA, the CDR3 is TGTGCCAGCAGCCTCAATAGCGTTAGTTATCCGCAGTACTTC. Its translation is CASSLNSVSYPQYF. The J gene is TRBJ2-5, the V gene TRBV7-2, with D possibly TRBD2 on 5 matching bases. Trimming removed 5 bases at V and 11 bases at J, with 21 bases between. Germline V gene data show CDR1 as SGHTA and CDR2 as FQGNSA. The CDR3 has 14 amino acids.